This TCR beta chain was documented in a study of tumor and adjacent non-tumor tissue in lung cancer. In the case of this clonotype: An end of the junction differs from the germline gene, which may be a read error.

CDR1 and CDR2 from the germline V gene are MNHEY and SVGEGT. The CDR3 extends over 13 amino acids. RNA was extracted from bulk tissue without any cell sorting. More than 3 cm separated this lung sample from the edge of the tumor. The library came from three nested PCR rounds adapted from ARM-PCR protocols. MiXCR was run by TCRdb on the multiplex PCR reads, yielding one entry per CDR3 protein. Here the sample spans 100,000 or so distinct CDR3 sequences, approximately 60% being singletons. V usage is TRBV6-2 or TRBV6-3 and J usage is TRBJ1-4; no definite D call. Sequencing was done on a sample of distant non-tumor lung tissue. The sequence was obtained from a man aged 25-40 years with non-small cell lung cancer. The CDR3 DNA is TGTGCGAGCAGTTCCTCAGGTATCGGAAAACTGTTTTTT. Its protein product is CASSSSGIGKLFF.